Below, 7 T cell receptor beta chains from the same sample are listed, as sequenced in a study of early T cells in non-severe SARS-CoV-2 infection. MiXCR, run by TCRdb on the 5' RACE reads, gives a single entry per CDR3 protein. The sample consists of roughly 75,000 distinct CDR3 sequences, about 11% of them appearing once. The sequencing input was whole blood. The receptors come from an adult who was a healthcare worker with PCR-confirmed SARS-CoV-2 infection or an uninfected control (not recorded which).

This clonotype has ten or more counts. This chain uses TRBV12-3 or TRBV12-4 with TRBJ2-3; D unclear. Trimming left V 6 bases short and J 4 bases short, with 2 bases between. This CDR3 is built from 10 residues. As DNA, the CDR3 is TGTGCCAGCAGCCCAGATACGCAGTATTTT. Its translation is CASSPDTQYF.

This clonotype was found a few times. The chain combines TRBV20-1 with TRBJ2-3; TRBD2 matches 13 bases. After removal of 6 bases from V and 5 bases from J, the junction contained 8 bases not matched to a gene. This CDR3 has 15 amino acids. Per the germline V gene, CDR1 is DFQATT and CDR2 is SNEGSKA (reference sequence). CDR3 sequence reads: CSATGLAGKEDTQYF. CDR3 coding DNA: TGCAGTGCCACGGGACTAGCGGGGAAAGAAGATACGCAGTATTTT.

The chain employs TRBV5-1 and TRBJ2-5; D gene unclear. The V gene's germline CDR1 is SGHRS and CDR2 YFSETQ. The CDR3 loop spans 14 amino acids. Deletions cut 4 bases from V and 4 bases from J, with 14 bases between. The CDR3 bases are TGCGCCAGCAGCCCTACTTGGAGCCGAGAGACCCAGTACTTC. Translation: CASSPTWSRETQYF.

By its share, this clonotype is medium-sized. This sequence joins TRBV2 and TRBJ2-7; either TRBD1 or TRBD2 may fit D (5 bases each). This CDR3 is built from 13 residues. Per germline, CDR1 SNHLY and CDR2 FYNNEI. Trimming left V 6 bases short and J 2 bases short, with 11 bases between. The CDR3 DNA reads TGTGCCAGCAGCACCGGGGCCGCCTACGAGCAGTACTTC. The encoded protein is CASSTGAAYEQYF.

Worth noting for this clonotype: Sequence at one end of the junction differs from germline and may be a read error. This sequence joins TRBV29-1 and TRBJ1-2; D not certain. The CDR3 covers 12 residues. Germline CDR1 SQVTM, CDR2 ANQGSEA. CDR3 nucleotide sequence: TGCAGCGTTGTAGGATCGGGCTATGGCTTCACCTTC. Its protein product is CSVVGSGYGFTF. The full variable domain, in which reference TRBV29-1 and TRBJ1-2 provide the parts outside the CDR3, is SAVISQKPSRDICQRGTSLTIQCQVDSQVTMMFWYRQQPGQSLTLIATANQGSEATYESGFVIDKFPISRPNLTFSTLTVSNMSPEDSSIYLCSVVGSGYGFTFGSGTRLTVV.

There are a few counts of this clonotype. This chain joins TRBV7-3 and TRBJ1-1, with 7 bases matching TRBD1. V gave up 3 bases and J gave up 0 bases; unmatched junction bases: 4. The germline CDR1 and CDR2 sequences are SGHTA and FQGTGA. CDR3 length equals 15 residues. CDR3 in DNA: TGTGCCAGCAGCTTCACAGGGGACATGAACACTGAAGCTTTCTTT. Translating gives CASSFTGDMNTEAFF.

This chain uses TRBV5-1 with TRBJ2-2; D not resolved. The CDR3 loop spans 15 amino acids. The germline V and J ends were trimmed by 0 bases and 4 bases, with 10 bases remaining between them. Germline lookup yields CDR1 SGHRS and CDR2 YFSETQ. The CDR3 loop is CASSLGTVLTGELFF. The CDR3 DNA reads TGCGCCAGCAGCTTGGGAACAGTGCTCACCGGGGAGCTGTTTTTT.